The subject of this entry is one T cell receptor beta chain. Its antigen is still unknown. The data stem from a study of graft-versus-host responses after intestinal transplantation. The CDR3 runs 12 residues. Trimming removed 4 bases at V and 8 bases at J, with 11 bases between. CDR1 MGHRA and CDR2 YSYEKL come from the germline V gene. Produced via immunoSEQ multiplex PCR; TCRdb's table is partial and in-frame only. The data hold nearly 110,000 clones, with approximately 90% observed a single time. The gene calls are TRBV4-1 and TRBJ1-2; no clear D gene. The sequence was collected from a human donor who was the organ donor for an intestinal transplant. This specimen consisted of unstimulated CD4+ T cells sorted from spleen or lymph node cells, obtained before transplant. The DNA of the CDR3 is TGCGCCAGCAGCCTAGTAGGCCGGGGCTACACCTTC. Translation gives CASSLVGRGYTF.